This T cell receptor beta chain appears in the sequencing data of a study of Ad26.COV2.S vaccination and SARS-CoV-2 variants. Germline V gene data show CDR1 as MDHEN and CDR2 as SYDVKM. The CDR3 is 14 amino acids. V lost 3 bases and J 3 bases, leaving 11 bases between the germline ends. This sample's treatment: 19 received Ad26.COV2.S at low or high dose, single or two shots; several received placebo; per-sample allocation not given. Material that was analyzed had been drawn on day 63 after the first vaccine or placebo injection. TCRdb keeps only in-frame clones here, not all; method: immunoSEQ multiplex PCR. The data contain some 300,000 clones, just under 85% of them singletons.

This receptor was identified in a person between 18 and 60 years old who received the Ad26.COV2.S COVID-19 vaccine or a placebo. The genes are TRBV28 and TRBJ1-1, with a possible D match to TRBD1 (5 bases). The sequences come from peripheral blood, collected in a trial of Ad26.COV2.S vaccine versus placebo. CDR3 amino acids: CASSLGQIHTEAFF. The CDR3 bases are TGTGCCAGCAGTTTGGGGCAGATACACACTGAAGCTTTCTTT.